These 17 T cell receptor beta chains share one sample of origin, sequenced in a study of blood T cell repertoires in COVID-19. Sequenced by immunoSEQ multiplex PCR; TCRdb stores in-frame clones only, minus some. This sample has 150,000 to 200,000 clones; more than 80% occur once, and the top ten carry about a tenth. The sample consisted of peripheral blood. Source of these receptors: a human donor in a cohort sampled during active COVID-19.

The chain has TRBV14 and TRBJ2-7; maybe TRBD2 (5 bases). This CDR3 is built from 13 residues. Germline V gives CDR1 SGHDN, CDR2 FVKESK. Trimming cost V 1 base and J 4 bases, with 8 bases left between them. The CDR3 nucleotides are TGTGCCAGCAGCCAAGTCCCGGGGTACGAGCAGTACTTC. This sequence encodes CASSQVPGYEQYF.

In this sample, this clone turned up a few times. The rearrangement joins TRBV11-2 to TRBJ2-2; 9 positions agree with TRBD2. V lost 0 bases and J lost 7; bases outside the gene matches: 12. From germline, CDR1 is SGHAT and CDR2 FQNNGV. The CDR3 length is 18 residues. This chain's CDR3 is CASSLDGGGGASFGELFF. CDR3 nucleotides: TGTGCCAGCAGCTTAGATGGCGGCGGGGGGGCCAGTTTCGGGGAGCTGTTTTTT. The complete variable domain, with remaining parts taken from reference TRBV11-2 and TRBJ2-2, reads EAGVAQSPRYKIIEKRQSVAFWCNPISGHATLYWYQQILGQGPKLLIQFQNNGVVDDSQLPKDRFSAERLKGVDSTLKIQPAKLEDSAVYLCASSLDGGGGASFGELFFGEGSRLTVL.

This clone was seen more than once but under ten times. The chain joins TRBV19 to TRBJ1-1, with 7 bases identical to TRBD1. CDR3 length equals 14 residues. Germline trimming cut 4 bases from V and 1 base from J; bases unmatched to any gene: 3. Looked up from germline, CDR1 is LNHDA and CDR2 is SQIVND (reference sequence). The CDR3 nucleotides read TGTGCCAGTAGTACGCGGACAGGGAACACTGAAGCTTTCTTT. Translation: CASSTRTGNTEAFF.

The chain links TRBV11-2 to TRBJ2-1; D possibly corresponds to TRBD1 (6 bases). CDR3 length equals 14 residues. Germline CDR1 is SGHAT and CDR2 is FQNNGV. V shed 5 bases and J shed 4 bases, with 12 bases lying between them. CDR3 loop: CASSTRTVYNEQFF. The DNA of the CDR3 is TGTGCCAGCAGCACCCGGACAGTATACAATGAGCAGTTCTTC.

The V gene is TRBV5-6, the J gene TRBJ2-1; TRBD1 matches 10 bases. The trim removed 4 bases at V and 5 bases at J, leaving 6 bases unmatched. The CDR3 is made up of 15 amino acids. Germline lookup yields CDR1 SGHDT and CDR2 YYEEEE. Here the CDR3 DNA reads TGTGCCAGCAGCCCGGGACAGGGGAAGAACAATGAGCAGTTCTTC. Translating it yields CASSPGQGKNNEQFF.

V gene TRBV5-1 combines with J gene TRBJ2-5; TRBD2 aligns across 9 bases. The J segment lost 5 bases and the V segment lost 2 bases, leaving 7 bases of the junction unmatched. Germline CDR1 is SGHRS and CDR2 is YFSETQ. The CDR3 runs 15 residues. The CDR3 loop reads CASSFGAGGGETQYF. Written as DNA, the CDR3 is TGCGCCAGCAGCTTTGGAGCGGGGGGCGGCGAGACCCAGTACTTC. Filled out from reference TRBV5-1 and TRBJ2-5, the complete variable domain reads KAGVTQTPRYLIKTRGQQVTLSCSPISGHRSVSWYQQTPGQGLQFLFEYFSETQRNKGNFPGRFSGRQFSNSRSEMNVSTLELGDSALYLCASSFGAGGGETQYFGPGTRLLVL.

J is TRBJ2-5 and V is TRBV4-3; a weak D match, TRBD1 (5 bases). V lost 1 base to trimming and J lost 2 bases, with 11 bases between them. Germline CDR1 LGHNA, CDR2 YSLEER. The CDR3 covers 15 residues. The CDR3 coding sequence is TGCGCCAGCAGCCAAGGACAGTCAGTACAAGAGACCCAGTACTTC. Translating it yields CASSQGQSVQETQYF.

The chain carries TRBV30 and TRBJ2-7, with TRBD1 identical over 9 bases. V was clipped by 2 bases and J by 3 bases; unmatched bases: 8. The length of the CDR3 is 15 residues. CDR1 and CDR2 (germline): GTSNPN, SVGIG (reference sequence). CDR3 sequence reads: CAWSTGTGPIYEQYF. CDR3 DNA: TGTGCCTGGAGTACCGGGACAGGGCCCATCTACGAGCAGTACTTC.

The chain's CDR3 is CASSSYGTVQATQYF. In nucleotides, the CDR3 is TGTGCCAGCAGTTCCTACGGGACAGTCCAGGCGACCCAGTACTTC. The V and J genes are TRBV27 and TRBJ2-5, with 7 bases that match TRBD1. V shed 4 bases and J 7 bases; nucleotides not matched to a gene: 12. Per the germline V gene, CDR1 is MNHEY and CDR2 is SMNVEV (reference sequence). The CDR3 runs to 15 residues.

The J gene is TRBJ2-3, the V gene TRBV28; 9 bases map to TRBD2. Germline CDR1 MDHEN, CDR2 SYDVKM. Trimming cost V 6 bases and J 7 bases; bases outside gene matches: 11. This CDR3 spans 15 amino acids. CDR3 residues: CASSLGGGAPYTQYF. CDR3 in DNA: TGTGCCAGCAGCCTGGGCGGGGGGGCTCCGTATACGCAGTATTTT. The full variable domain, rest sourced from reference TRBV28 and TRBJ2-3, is DVKVTQSSRYLVKRTGEKVFLECVQDMDHENMFWYRQDPGLGLRLIYFSYDVKMKEKGDIPEGYSVSREKKERFSLILESASTNQTSMYLCASSLGGGAPYTQYFGPGTRLTVL.

CDR3 residues: CASSGDTNNEQFF. DNA for the CDR3: TGTGCCAGCAGCGGCGACACCAACAATGAGCAGTTCTTC. The rearrangement links TRBV6-2 or TRBV6-3 to TRBJ2-1; unclear D gene. The CDR3 is made up of 13 amino acids. Per the germline V gene, CDR1 is MNHEY and CDR2 is SVGEGT. The V end was cut by 6 bases, the J end by 5 bases, with 11 bases between.

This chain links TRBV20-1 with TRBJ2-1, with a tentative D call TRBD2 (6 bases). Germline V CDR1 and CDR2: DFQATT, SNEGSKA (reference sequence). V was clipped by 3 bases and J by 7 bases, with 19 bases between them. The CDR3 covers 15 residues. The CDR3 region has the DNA TGCAGTGCTAGTCCGGGGGAGTGGACCATAAATGAGCAGTTCTTC. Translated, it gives CSASPGEWTINEQFF.

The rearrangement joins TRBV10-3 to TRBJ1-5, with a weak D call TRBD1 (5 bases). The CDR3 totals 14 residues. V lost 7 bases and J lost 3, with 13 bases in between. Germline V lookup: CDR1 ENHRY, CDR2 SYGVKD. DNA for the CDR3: TGTGCCATCAAGGGACTTGGGGACAATCAGCCCCAGCATTTT. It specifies CAIKGLGDNQPQHF.

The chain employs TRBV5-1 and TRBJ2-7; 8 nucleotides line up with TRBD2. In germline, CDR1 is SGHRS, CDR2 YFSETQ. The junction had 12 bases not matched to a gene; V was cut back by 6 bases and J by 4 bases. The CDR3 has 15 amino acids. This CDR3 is CASTSDPGGQYEQYF. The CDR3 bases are TGCGCCAGCACCTCCGATCCGGGGGGGCAGTACGAGCAGTACTTC.

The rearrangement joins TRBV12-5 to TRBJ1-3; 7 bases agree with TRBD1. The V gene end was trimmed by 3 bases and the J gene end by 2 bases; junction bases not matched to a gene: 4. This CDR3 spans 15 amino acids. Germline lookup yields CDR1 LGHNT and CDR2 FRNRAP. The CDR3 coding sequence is TGTGCTAGTGGTTTCGCAGGGGGTGCTGGAAACACCATATATTTT. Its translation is CASGFAGGAGNTIYF.

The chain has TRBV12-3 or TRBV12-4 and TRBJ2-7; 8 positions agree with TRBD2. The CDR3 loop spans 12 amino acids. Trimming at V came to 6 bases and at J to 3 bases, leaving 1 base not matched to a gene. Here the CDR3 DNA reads TGTGCCAGCAGCGGGACTAGCTACGAGCAGTACTTC. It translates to CASSGTSYEQYF.

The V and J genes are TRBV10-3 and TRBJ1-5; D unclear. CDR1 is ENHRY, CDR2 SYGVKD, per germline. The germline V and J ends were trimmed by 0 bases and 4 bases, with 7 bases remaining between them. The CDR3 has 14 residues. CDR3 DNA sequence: TGTGCCATCAGTGAGTCGACTGGGAATCAGCCCCAGCATTTT. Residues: CAISESTGNQPQHF.